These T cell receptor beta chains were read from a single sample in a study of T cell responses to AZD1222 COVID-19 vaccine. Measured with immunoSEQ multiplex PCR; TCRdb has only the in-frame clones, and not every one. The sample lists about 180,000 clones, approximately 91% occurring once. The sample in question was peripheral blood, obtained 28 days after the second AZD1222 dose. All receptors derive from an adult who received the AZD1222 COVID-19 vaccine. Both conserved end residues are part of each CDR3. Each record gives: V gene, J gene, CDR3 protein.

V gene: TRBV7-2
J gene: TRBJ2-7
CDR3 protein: CASSLQAVNSYEQYF

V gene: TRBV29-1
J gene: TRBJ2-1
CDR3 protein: CSVEDPGRFYNEQFF

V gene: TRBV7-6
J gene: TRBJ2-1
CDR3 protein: CASSLPHTAGFYNEQFF

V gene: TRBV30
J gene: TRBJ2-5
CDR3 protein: CAWSQAGETQYF

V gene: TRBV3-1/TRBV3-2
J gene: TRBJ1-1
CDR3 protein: CASSQDTLNTEAFF

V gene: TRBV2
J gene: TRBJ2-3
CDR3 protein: CAWILAGATDTQYF

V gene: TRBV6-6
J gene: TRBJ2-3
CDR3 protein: CASSYGGTSRTDTQYF

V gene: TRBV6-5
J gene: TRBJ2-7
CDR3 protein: CAHSDPGRSYEQYF

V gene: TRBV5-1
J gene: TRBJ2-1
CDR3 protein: CASRGLGSSYNEQFF

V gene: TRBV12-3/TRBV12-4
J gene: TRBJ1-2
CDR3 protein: CASSPDRGYGYTF

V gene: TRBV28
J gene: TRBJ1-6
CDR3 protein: CASISPRLFNSPLHF

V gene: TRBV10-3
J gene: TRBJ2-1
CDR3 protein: CAISDSGTSGYNEQFF

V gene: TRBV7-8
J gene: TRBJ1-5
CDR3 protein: CASSWGPHQPQHF

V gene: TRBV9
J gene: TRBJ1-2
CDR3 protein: CASSARQGYNYGYTF

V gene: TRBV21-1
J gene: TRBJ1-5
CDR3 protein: CASSNFIGEIRPQHF

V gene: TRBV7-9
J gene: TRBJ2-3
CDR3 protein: CASSPGRGGTDTQYF

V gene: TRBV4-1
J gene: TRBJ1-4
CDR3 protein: CASSQVGVEKLFF

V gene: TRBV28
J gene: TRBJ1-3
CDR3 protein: CASSRRGGGNTIYF

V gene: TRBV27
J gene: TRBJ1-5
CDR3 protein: CASTQGQGFGPQHF

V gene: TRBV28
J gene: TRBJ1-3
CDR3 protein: CASSSPEDSGNTIYF

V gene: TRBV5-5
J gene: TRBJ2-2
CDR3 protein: CASSPLRGRNTGELFF

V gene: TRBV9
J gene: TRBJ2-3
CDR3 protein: CASSPRLAAFTDTQYF

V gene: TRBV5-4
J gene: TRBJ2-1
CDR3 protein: CASRWDSGSYNEQFF

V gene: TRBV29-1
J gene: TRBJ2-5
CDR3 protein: CSVLQRGGQETQYF

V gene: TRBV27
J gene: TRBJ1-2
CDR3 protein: CASSYVKGGRNYGYTF

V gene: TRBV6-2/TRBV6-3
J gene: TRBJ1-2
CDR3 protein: CASSYPPRQGSGYTF

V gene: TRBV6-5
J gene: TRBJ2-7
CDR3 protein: CASISGTGPREQYF

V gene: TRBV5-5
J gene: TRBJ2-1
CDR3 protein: CASSLLAGGLYNEQFF

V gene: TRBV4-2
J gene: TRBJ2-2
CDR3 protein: CASSQPTQGVGAGELFF

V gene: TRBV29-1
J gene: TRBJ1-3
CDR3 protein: CSVGSLNPGNTIYF

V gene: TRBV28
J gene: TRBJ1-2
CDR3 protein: CASSLRATNRRGYTF

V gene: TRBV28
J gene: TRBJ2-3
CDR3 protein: CASSLRSRGRGTDTQYF

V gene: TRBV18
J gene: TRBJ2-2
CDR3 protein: CASSPSAAGGELFF

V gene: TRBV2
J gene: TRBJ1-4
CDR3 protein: CASSGLGASGEEKLFF

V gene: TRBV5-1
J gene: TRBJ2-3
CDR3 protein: CASSLTSGPDTQYF

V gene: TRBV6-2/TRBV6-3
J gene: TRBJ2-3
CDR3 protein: CASSYSERGGPDTQYF

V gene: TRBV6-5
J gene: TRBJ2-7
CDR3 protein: CASSSLSGRIYEQYF

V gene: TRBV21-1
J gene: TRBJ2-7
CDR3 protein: CASSKGGLDPGLYEQYF

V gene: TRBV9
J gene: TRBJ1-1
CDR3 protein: CASSVVVGAEAFF

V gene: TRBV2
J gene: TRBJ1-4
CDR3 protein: CASRPGRLGTNEKLFF

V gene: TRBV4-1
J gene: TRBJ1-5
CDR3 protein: CASSQEGGQGNQPQHF

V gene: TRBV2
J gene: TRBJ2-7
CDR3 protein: CASRGSQRGPREQYF

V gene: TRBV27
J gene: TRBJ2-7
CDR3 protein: CASSFQGATYEQYF

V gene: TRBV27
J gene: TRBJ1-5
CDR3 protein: CASSRRQGYNQPQHF

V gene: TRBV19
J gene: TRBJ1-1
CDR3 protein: CASSIGQGATEAFF

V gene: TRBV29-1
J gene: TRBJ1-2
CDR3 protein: CSVEEVGLGQGLNGYTF

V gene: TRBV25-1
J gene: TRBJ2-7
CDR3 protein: CASSEDWGGSGEQYF

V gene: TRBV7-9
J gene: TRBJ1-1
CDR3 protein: CASSYPGPATEAFF

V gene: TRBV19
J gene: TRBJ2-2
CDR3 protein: CASSNMAAGTGELFF

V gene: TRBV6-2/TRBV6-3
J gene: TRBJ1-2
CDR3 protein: CASSYGYGYTF

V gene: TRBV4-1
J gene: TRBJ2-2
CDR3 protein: CASSQIIGTGTGELFF

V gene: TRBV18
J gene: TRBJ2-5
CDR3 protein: CASSPAGDSQETQYF

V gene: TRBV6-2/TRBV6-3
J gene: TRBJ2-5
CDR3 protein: CASSPDRPNWETQYF

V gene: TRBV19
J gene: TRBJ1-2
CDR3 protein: CASSIVGAAYGYTF

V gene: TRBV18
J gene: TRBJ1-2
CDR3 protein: CASSLLQTPNYGYTF

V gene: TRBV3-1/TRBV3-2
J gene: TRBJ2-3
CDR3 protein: CASSIAPGGVDTQYF

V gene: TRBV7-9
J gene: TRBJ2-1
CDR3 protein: CASSRLGESSYNEQFF